This record covers a single T cell receptor (beta chain). This sample is drawn from a study of T cell changes during pregnancy in multiple sclerosis. The table came from immunoSEQ multiplex PCR; TCRdb's copy has only in-frame clones and leaves some out. The table records some 53,000 clones, approximately 92% of them present only once. The length of the CDR3 is 17 residues. Germline V lookup: CDR1 MNHNS, CDR2 SASEGT. Trimming cost V 4 bases and J 0 bases, with 15 bases left between them. This chain uses TRBV6-1 with TRBJ2-2; the D gene is possibly TRBD1 (5 bases). The sequences come from CD4+ T cells from peripheral blood mononuclear cells, collected in the third trimester of pregnancy. This TCR was sampled from a female donor with multiple sclerosis, enrolled in a pregnancy study. CDR3 sequence: CASSVYPAGSNTGELFF. As DNA, the CDR3 is TGTGCCAGCAGTGTGTACCCCGCAGGGTCGAACACCGGGGAGCTGTTTTTT.